This T cell receptor (beta chain) was profiled in a study of HIV-infected patients and healthy controls. The overall study: About 75% of the sixteen became undetectable by the second bleed, and all after another year of therapy. The study's findings and limits: HIV+ repertoires were severely depleted of MAIT alpha-chain CDR3s, unlike healthy controls.

This clonotype was detected many times. Its specificity is not known. This beta chain is a stray read from a library made for alpha chains; its abundance is not meaningful. Trimming took off 7 bases at V and 2 bases at J, with 15 bases between the two ends. Germline CDR1 is LNHDA and CDR2 is SQIVND (reference sequence). The CDR3 has 14 amino acids. Antiretroviral therapy had run roughly three months, about 14 weeks, before follow-up blood collection. No cell fractionation was done, so the repertoire covers all unsorted peripheral blood T cells. Alpha and beta constant-region primers primed reverse transcription of around 550 ng RNA. Alpha and beta chain libraries were made separately by chain-specific third strand synthesis with multiplexing indices. A 5' RACE adapter with a random hexamer and the SP2 primer site was joined to cDNA. TCRdb reanalysed the 5' RACE reads using MiXCR and keeps one entry per CDR3 protein. The table has 8,100 or so distinct CDR3 sequences, roughly 6.3% seen once; the top ten hold 20% to 25%.

The source was blood, collected during antiretroviral therapy. This rearrangement joins TRBV19 to TRBJ2-7; D is possibly TRBD2 (6 bases). This clonotype was obtained from an adult with HIV infection. The chain's CDR3 is CASTGGEGAYEQYF. DNA for the CDR3: TGTGCCAGTACCGGCGGGGAAGGGGCCTACGAGCAGTACTTC.